One and the same sample provided the 3 T cell receptor beta chains below, sequenced in a study of beta chain features in type 1 diabetes. Sequenced material consisted of expressed TCRB transcripts (all of the isolated RNA was reverse transcribed). Sequencing used immunoSEQ multiplex PCR; TCRdb keeps in-frame clones, though not all of them. The table includes 850,000 to 900,000 clones, around a sixth detected once. The specimen sequenced was naive CD4+ T cells from blood. Receptors were obtained from a woman aged 18-35 years in good health.

The chain couples TRBV19 to TRBJ2-7; D is possibly TRBD2 (6 bases). The CDR3 has 16 amino acids. V was shortened by 0 bases and J by 2 bases, with 14 bases between the two germline ends. From germline, CDR1 is LNHDA and CDR2 SQIVND (reference sequence). This CDR3 is CASSIDLNPGAYEQYF. CDR3 nucleotides: TGTGCCAGTAGTATAGATCTTAATCCGGGAGCCTACGAGCAGTACTTC.

In its sample, this clone was seen a few times. V usage is TRBV11-3 and J usage is TRBJ1-5; 7 nucleotides agree with TRBD1. V trimming: 8 bases; J trimming: 2 bases; junction bases outside the gene matches: 9. The length of the CDR3 is 15 residues. Looked up from germline, CDR1 is SGHNT and CDR2 is YENEEA. The CDR3 nucleotides read TGTGCCAGCCGGGGGGACAGTGCTGGCAATCAGCCCCAGCATTTT. Protein product: CASRGDSAGNQPQHF.

This clone was observed a few times. This sequence joins TRBV25-1 and TRBJ2-2, with D possibly matching TRBD2 (5 bases). Trimming shortened V by 4 bases and J by 5 bases, and 5 bases separated the two germline ends. The CDR3 runs 12 residues. Germline V gene lookup returns CDR1 MGHDK and CDR2 SYGVNS. In DNA form, the CDR3 reads TGTGCCAGCAGTGCGGGGACCGGGGAGCTGTTTTTT. This codes for CASSAGTGELFF.